A selection of T cell receptor beta chains follows, all from one sample in a study of T cell changes during pregnancy in multiple sclerosis. Using immunoSEQ multiplex PCR, the repertoire was profiled, and TCRdb retains in-frame clones only, with some absent. This table has tens of thousands of clones, approximately 90% appearing once. The starting material was peripheral blood, obtained in the third trimester of pregnancy. Receptor source: a female donor with multiple sclerosis, enrolled in a pregnancy study. Each CDR3 is given with its conserved first and last residue. Each record gives: J gene, V gene, D gene, clone size, CDR3 protein, CDR3 DNA. The D gene is left open where the match is weak. Expanded clones are given a class, and other clones once, few, many or no size at all.

J gene: TRBJ2-7
V gene: TRBV4-1
D gene: .
clone size: .
CDR3 protein: CASSQETASYEQYF
CDR3 DNA: TGCGCCAGCAGCCAAGAGACAGCCTCCTACGAGCAGTACTTC

J gene: TRBJ2-1
V gene: TRBV7-2
D gene: TRBD2
clone size: once
CDR3 protein: CASSQGLAGEQFF
CDR3 DNA: TGTGCCAGCAGCCAAGGACTAGCGGGTGAGCAGTTCTTC

J gene: TRBJ2-5
V gene: TRBV11-2
D gene: TRBD2
clone size: .
CDR3 protein: CASSSLLAGMGETQYF
CDR3 DNA: TGTGCCAGCAGCTCGCTTCTAGCGGGAATGGGGGAGACCCAGTACTTC

J gene: TRBJ1-2
V gene: TRBV19
D gene: .
clone size: .
CDR3 protein: CASSVDRNYGYTF
CDR3 DNA: TGTGCCAGTAGTGTGGACAGAAACTATGGCTACACCTTC

J gene: TRBJ2-7
V gene: TRBV7-3
D gene: TRBD1
clone size: .
CDR3 protein: CASSPGQGVIYEQYF
CDR3 DNA: TGTGCCAGCAGCCCCGGACAGGGGGTAATCTACGAGCAGTACTTC

J gene: TRBJ2-4
V gene: TRBV20-1
D gene: .
clone size: once
CDR3 protein: CSASDTNIQYF
CDR3 DNA: TGCAGTGCTTCGGACACAAACATTCAGTACTTC

J gene: TRBJ1-4
V gene: TRBV21-1
D gene: .
clone size: .
CDR3 protein: CASSKGTGQPKWGFNEKLFF
CDR3 DNA: TGTGCCAGCAGCAAAGGGACAGGGCAGCCGAAGTGGGGCTTTAATGAAAAACTGTTTTTT

J gene: TRBJ2-1
V gene: TRBV6-5
D gene: TRBD2
clone size: .
CDR3 protein: CASSRTSGNEQFF
CDR3 DNA: TGTGCCAGCAGTAGGACTAGCGGGAATGAGCAGTTCTTC

J gene: TRBJ2-1
V gene: TRBV6-1
D gene: .
clone size: .
CDR3 protein: CASCYGLIYNEQFF
CDR3 DNA: TGTGCCAGCTGCTACGGACTGATCTACAATGAGCAGTTCTTC

J gene: TRBJ2-3
V gene: TRBV10-3
D gene: .
clone size: .
CDR3 protein: CAISESYFEGLSTDTQYF
CDR3 DNA: TGTGCCATCAGTGAGTCGTATTTCGAGGGCCTAAGCACAGATACGCAGTATTTT

J gene: TRBJ1-3
V gene: TRBV7-2
D gene: .
clone size: .
CDR3 protein: CASSLDPGNTIYF
CDR3 DNA: TGTGCCAGCAGCTTAGATCCGGGAAACACCATATATTTT

J gene: TRBJ2-7
V gene: TRBV29-1
D gene: TRBD1
clone size: .
CDR3 protein: CSVGDSAYEQYF
CDR3 DNA: TGCAGCGTTGGGGACAGTGCCTACGAGCAGTACTTC

J gene: TRBJ2-3
V gene: TRBV5-1
D gene: TRBD2
clone size: few
CDR3 protein: CASSLRISGSTDTQYF
CDR3 DNA: TGCGCCAGCAGCTTAAGAATTAGCGGGAGTACAGATACGCAGTATTTT

J gene: TRBJ2-7
V gene: TRBV7-9
D gene: TRBD1
clone size: .
CDR3 protein: CASSLGGTGASSYEQYF
CDR3 DNA: TGTGCCAGCAGCTTAGGCGGGACAGGGGCGAGCTCCTACGAGCAGTACTTC

J gene: TRBJ2-7
V gene: TRBV5-4
D gene: .
clone size: .
CDR3 protein: CASSMGQGGENEQYF
CDR3 DNA: TGTGCCAGCAGCATGGGGCAGGGGGGTGAAAACGAGCAGTACTTC

J gene: TRBJ1-4
V gene: TRBV5-3
D gene: .
clone size: .
CDR3 protein: CAERMAGSNEKLFF
CDR3 DNA: TGTGCCGAGAGGATGGCGGGGTCTAATGAAAAACTGTTTTTT

J gene: TRBJ2-2
V gene: TRBV6-1
D gene: .
clone size: .
CDR3 protein: CASSESRTNTGELFF
CDR3 DNA: TGTGCCAGCAGTGAATCTCGGACAAACACCGGGGAGCTGTTTTTT

J gene: TRBJ2-3
V gene: TRBV5-1
D gene: .
clone size: .
CDR3 protein: CASSRDSSSTDTQYF
CDR3 DNA: TGCGCCAGCAGCCGGGACTCTTCTAGCACAGATACGCAGTATTTT

J gene: TRBJ1-1
V gene: TRBV30
D gene: .
clone size: .
CDR3 protein: CAWNRVTEAFF
CDR3 DNA: TGTGCCTGGAATCGCGTGACTGAAGCTTTCTTT

J gene: TRBJ1-1
V gene: TRBV29-1
D gene: .
clone size: once
CDR3 protein: CSVSQGGPEAFF
CDR3 DNA: TGCAGCGTTTCCCAGGGAGGGCCTGAAGCTTTCTTT

J gene: TRBJ2-7
V gene: TRBV10-2
D gene: TRBD1
clone size: .
CDR3 protein: CASTPGQGRNEQYF
CDR3 DNA: TGCGCCAGCACCCCGGGACAGGGGAGAAACGAGCAGTACTTC

J gene: TRBJ2-5
V gene: TRBV7-9
D gene: .
clone size: once
CDR3 protein: CASSLVAGTQYF
CDR3 DNA: TGTGCCAGCAGCTTAGTAGCTGGGACCCAGTACTTC

J gene: TRBJ2-2
V gene: TRBV7-2
D gene: .
clone size: .
CDR3 protein: CASSLTRARAGELFF
CDR3 DNA: TGTGCCAGCAGCTTAACTAGGGCCCGTGCCGGGGAGCTGTTTTTT

J gene: TRBJ1-1
V gene: TRBV27
D gene: .
clone size: .
CDR3 protein: CASRKLDSYEAFF
CDR3 DNA: TGTGCCAGCAGGAAATTGGACAGTTATGAAGCTTTCTTT

J gene: TRBJ1-2
V gene: TRBV27
D gene: .
clone size: .
CDR3 protein: CASSRDQGLNYGYTF
CDR3 DNA: TGTGCCAGCAGTCGCGACCAGGGCCTCAACTATGGCTACACCTTC

J gene: TRBJ1-4
V gene: TRBV5-4
D gene: TRBD1
clone size: .
CDR3 protein: CASSLNQGAREKLFF
CDR3 DNA: TGTGCCAGCAGCTTGAATCAGGGGGCGAGAGAAAAACTGTTTTTT

J gene: TRBJ2-1
V gene: TRBV2
D gene: .
clone size: .
CDR3 protein: CASEGIARRSDEQFF
CDR3 DNA: TGTGCCAGCGAAGGAATAGCGAGAAGATCCGATGAGCAGTTCTTC

J gene: TRBJ2-7
V gene: TRBV19
D gene: TRBD1
clone size: .
CDR3 protein: CASTDRTGLEQYF
CDR3 DNA: TGTGCCAGTACCGACCGGACAGGGCTGGAGCAGTACTTC

J gene: TRBJ1-2
V gene: TRBV6-6
D gene: .
clone size: .
CDR3 protein: CASSPLPGYGYTF
CDR3 DNA: TGTGCCAGCAGTCCACTCCCCGGCTATGGCTACACCTTC

J gene: TRBJ2-7
V gene: TRBV5-1
D gene: TRBD2
clone size: .
CDR3 protein: CASSQRTSGGLVSYEQYF
CDR3 DNA: TGCGCCAGCAGCCAGAGGACTAGCGGGGGGCTTGTCTCCTACGAGCAGTACTTC

J gene: TRBJ2-6
V gene: TRBV5-6
D gene: TRBD2
clone size: .
CDR3 protein: CASNLGGAGANVLTF
CDR3 DNA: TGTGCCAGCAACTTGGGGGGGGCTGGGGCCAACGTCCTGACTTTC

J gene: TRBJ2-1
V gene: TRBV7-2
D gene: TRBD1
clone size: once
CDR3 protein: CASSPDRDTYNEQFF
CDR3 DNA: TGTGCCAGCAGCCCGGACAGGGATACCTACAATGAGCAGTTCTTC

J gene: TRBJ2-3
V gene: TRBV5-1
D gene: .
clone size: .
CDR3 protein: CASSFEGPYTDTQYF
CDR3 DNA: TGCGCCAGCAGCTTTGAGGGCCCCTACACAGATACGCAGTATTTT

J gene: TRBJ2-5
V gene: TRBV21-1
D gene: .
clone size: .
CDR3 protein: CASSKAASECGKTETQYF
CDR3 DNA: TGTGCCAGCAGCAAAGCCGCTTCGGAGTGCGGAAAGACGGAGACCCAGTACTTC

J gene: TRBJ2-1
V gene: TRBV7-2
D gene: TRBD1
clone size: .
CDR3 protein: CASSPRQGVGNEQFF
CDR3 DNA: TGTGCCAGCAGCCCCCGACAGGGGGTGGGAAATGAGCAGTTCTTC

J gene: TRBJ2-7
V gene: TRBV29-1
D gene: TRBD1
clone size: .
CDR3 protein: CSVGTGRAYEQYF
CDR3 DNA: TGCAGCGTGGGGACAGGGAGGGCCTACGAGCAGTACTTC

J gene: TRBJ2-7
V gene: TRBV5-1
D gene: .
clone size: once
CDR3 protein: CASSSTPVATYEQYF
CDR3 DNA: TGCGCCAGCAGCTCTACCCCGGTAGCGACCTACGAGCAGTACTTC

J gene: TRBJ1-2
V gene: TRBV2
D gene: TRBD1
clone size: .
CDR3 protein: CASSGQGEIYGYTF
CDR3 DNA: TGTGCCAGCAGTGGACAGGGGGAAATATACGGCTACACCTTC

J gene: TRBJ2-3
V gene: TRBV6-6
D gene: .
clone size: .
CDR3 protein: CASSYSGGLGDTQYF
CDR3 DNA: TGTGCCAGCAGTTACTCCGGAGGGCTGGGAGATACGCAGTATTTT

J gene: TRBJ2-7
V gene: TRBV28
D gene: TRBD1
clone size: .
CDR3 protein: CASVRGQGVYEQYF
CDR3 DNA: TGTGCCAGCGTAAGGGGACAGGGGGTATACGAGCAGTACTTC

J gene: TRBJ2-1
V gene: TRBV27
D gene: TRBD1
clone size: once
CDR3 protein: CASSLSTGLGNEQFF
CDR3 DNA: TGTGCCAGCAGTTTATCGACAGGGTTGGGGAATGAGCAGTTCTTC

J gene: TRBJ1-2
V gene: TRBV28
D gene: .
clone size: .
CDR3 protein: CASTQYRENGYTF
CDR3 DNA: TGTGCCAGCACCCAATACAGGGAAAATGGCTACACCTTC

J gene: TRBJ2-1
V gene: TRBV7-2
D gene: TRBD2
clone size: .
CDR3 protein: CASSASGSPYNEQFF
CDR3 DNA: TGTGCCAGCAGCGCGAGCGGGAGTCCCTACAATGAGCAGTTCTTC

J gene: TRBJ2-2
V gene: TRBV7-2
D gene: TRBD2
clone size: .
CDR3 protein: CASSLRGSGELFF
CDR3 DNA: TGTGCCAGCAGCTTGCGGGGGTCCGGGGAGCTGTTTTTT

J gene: TRBJ1-2
V gene: TRBV7-6
D gene: TRBD1
clone size: .
CDR3 protein: CASSLSAGTANYGYTF
CDR3 DNA: TGTGCCAGCAGCTTGTCAGCCGGGACAGCTAACTATGGCTACACCTTC

J gene: TRBJ2-5
V gene: TRBV19
D gene: .
clone size: .
CDR3 protein: CASSIVATQETQYF
CDR3 DNA: TGTGCCAGTAGTATAGTTGCTACCCAAGAGACCCAGTACTTC

J gene: TRBJ1-2
V gene: TRBV29-1
D gene: .
clone size: .
CDR3 protein: CSVEDEQPFRGYTF
CDR3 DNA: TGCAGCGTTGAAGATGAACAGCCCTTCCGAGGCTACACCTTC

J gene: TRBJ2-3
V gene: TRBV10-1
D gene: .
clone size: once
CDR3 protein: CASSDHPQGKDTQYF
CDR3 DNA: TGCGCCAGCAGTGATCATCCCCAGGGGAAAGATACGCAGTATTTT

J gene: TRBJ1-2
V gene: TRBV5-1
D gene: .
clone size: .
CDR3 protein: CASSKDSYGYTF
CDR3 DNA: TGCGCCAGCAGCAAGGACAGCTATGGCTACACCTTC

J gene: TRBJ2-1
V gene: TRBV5-1
D gene: TRBD2
clone size: .
CDR3 protein: CASSLLAGIGEQFF
CDR3 DNA: TGCGCCAGCAGCTTACTAGCGGGAATAGGTGAGCAGTTCTTC

J gene: TRBJ1-1
V gene: TRBV10-3
D gene: .
clone size: .
CDR3 protein: CAISESNGNTEAFF
CDR3 DNA: TGTGCCATCAGTGAGTCGAACGGGAACACTGAAGCTTTCTTT

J gene: TRBJ2-7
V gene: TRBV9
D gene: TRBD2
clone size: .
CDR3 protein: CASSVREGAEQYF
CDR3 DNA: TGTGCCAGCAGCGTTCGGGAGGGCGCCGAGCAGTACTTC

J gene: TRBJ2-7
V gene: TRBV23-1
D gene: .
clone size: .
CDR3 protein: CASTHPGGSGYYEQYF
CDR3 DNA: TGCGCCAGCACCCACCCCGGGGGTAGCGGTTACTACGAGCAGTACTTC

J gene: TRBJ2-3
V gene: TRBV15
D gene: .
clone size: once
CDR3 protein: CATSERYTDTQYF
CDR3 DNA: TGTGCCACCAGTGAGCGATACACAGATACGCAGTATTTT

J gene: TRBJ2-1
V gene: TRBV2
D gene: .
clone size: .
CDR3 protein: CASTASPHNEQFF
CDR3 DNA: TGTGCCAGCACCGCGAGTCCCCACAATGAGCAGTTCTTC

J gene: TRBJ2-7
V gene: TRBV10-1
D gene: TRBD1
clone size: .
CDR3 protein: CASSLTGGNEQYF
CDR3 DNA: TGCGCCAGCAGTTTGACAGGGGGCAACGAGCAGTACTTC